This T cell receptor (beta chain) was captured in a study of shared clonotypes between healthy human individuals. Study-wide results and caveats: Memory subsets generally showed smaller estimated richness than naive subsets did. The four-donor shared clonotypes exceeded non-shared clonotypes in generation probability, with non-shared ones scoring lower.

For this clone: Its target is not known.

Several immunoSEQ 96-well plates shared each subset's DNA, each plate a replicate. This table comes from immunoSEQ multiplex PCR, and its TCRdb copy is limited to in-frame clones, with some not included. The sample gives around 2,000,000 clones, about 95% of which show up once; 0.95% to 1.5% is in the top ten. J was trimmed by 3 bases and V by 2 bases; bases with no gene match: 8. Germline CDR1 and CDR2: SQVTM and ANQGSEA. This CDR3 is 15 amino acids long. Naive CD8 cells were CD45RO-negative, positively selected for CCR7, excluding terminally differentiated effector memory CD45RA+ cells. Sequencing used naive CD8+ T cells sorted from blood. The sequence derives from a man aged 18 to 29 in good health. The chain combines TRBV29-1 with TRBJ2-7, with 9 bases identical to TRBD2. In nucleotides, the CDR3 is TGCAGCGTTGAATGGCGGGAGGGCCGGTACTACGAGCAGTACTTC. Protein sequence: CSVEWREGRYYEQYF.